This TCR beta chain stems from a study of T cell responses to AZD1222 COVID-19 vaccine. Study-wide results and caveats: Increased Spike-specific TCR breadth and depth were observed after two AZD1222 doses.

About this clone itself: Its antigen is undetermined.

Profiling relied on immunoSEQ multiplex PCR, and the TCRdb table lists in-frame clones only, not all of them. Here the sample spans 100,000 to 110,000 clones, roughly 91% being singletons. The germline CDR1 and CDR2 sequences are SQVTM and ANQGSEA. Trimming removed 0 bases at V and 1 base at J, with 5 bases between. The CDR3 length is 13 residues. The chain links TRBV29-1 to TRBJ2-3; D is perhaps TRBD1 or TRBD2 (5 bases each). Sequencing was performed on peripheral blood, taken on day 0 of AZD1222 vaccination. The clonotype comes from an adult in good health. The CDR3 is CSVEEGGTDTQYF. The CDR3 nucleotides are TGCAGCGTTGAAGAGGGGGGCACAGATACGCAGTATTTT.